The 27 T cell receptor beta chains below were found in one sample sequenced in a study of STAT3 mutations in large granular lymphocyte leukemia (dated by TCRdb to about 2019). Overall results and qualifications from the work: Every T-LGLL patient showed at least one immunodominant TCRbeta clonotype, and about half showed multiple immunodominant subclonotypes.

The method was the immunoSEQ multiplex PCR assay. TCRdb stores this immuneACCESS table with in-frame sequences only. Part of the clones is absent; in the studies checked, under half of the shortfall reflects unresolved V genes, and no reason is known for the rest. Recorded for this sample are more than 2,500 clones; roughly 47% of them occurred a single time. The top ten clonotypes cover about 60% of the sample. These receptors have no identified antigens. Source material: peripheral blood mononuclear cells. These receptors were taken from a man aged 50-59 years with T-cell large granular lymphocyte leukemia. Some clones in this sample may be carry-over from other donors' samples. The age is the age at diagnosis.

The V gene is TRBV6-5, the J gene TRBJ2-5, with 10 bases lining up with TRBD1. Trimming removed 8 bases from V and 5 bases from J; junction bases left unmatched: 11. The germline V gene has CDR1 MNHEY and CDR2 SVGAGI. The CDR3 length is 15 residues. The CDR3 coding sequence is TGTGCCAGCGCTTGGGACAGGGGACTTGCGGAGACCCAGTACTTC. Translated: CASAWDRGLAETQYF.

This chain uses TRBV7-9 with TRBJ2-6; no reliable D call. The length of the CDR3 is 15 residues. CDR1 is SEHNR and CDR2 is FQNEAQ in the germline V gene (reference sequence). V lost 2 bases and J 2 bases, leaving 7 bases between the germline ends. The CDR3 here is CASSLQLPGANVLTF. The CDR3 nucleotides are TGTGCCAGCAGCTTACAACTACCTGGGGCCAACGTCCTGACTTTC.

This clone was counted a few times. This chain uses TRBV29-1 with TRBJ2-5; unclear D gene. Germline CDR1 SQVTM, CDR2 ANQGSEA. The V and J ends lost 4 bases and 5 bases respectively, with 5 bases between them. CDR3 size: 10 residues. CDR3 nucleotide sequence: TGCAGCGTTGTGGCTGAGACCCAGTACTTC. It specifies CSVVAETQYF.

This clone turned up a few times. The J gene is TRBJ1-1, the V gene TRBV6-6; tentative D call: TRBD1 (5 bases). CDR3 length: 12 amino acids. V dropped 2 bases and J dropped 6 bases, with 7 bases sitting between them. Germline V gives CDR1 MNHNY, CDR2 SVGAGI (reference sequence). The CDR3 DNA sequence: TGTGCCAGCAGTTACAGGGACCCTGAAGCTTTCTTT. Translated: CASSYRDPEAFF.

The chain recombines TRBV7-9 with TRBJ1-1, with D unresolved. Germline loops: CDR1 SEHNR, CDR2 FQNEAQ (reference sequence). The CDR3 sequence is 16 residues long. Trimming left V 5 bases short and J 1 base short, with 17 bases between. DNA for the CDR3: TGTGCCAGCAGCGGCTGGGCCACAACTGAGAACACTGAAGCTTTCTTT. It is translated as CASSGWATTENTEAFF. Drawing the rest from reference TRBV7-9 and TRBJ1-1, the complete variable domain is DTGVSQNPRHKITKRGQNVTFRCDPISEHNRLYWYRQTLGQGPEFLTYFQNEAQLEKSRLLSDRFSAERPKGSFSTLEIQRTEQGDSAMYLCASSGWATTENTEAFFGQGTRLTVV.

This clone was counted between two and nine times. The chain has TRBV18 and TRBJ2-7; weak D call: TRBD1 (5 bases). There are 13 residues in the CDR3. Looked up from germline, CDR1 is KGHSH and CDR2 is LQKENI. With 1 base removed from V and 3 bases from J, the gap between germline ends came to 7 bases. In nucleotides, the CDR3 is TGTGCCAGCTCACCACAGCAGGGCTACGAGCAGTACTTC. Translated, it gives CASSPQQGYEQYF.

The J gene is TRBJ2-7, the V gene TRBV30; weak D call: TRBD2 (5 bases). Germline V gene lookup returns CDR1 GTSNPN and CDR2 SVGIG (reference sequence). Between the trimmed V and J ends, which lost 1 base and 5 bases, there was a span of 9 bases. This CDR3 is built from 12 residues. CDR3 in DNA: TGTGCCTGGAGTGGAAGAGCGGACGAGCAGTACTTC. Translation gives CAWSGRADEQYF.

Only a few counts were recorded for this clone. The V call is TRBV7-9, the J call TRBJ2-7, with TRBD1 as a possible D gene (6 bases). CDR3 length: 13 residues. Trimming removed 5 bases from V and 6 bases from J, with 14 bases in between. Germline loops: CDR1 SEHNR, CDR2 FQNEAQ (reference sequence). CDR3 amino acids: CASSTRQAREQYF. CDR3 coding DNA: TGTGCCAGCAGCACTCGACAGGCTCGCGAGCAGTACTTC.

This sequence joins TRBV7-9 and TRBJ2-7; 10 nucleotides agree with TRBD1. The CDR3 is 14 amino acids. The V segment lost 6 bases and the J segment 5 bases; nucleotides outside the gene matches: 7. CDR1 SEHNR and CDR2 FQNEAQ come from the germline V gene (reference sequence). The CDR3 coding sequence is TGTGCCAGCAGTAGACGGGGACAGGGGAACGAGCAGTACTTC. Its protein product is CASSRRGQGNEQYF.

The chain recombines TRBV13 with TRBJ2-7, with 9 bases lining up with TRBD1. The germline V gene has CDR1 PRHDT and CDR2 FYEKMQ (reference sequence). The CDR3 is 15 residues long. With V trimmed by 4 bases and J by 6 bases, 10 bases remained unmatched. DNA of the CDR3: TGTGCCAGCAGCTCCTTGGGACAGGGTAGCCGCGAGCAGTACTTC. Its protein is CASSSLGQGSREQYF. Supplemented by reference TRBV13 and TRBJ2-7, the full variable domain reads AAGVIQSPRHLIKEKRETATLKCYPIPRHDTVYWYQQGPGQDPQFLISFYEKMQSDKGSIPDRFSAQQFSDYHSELNMSSLELGDSALYFCASSSLGQGSREQYFGPGTRLTVT.

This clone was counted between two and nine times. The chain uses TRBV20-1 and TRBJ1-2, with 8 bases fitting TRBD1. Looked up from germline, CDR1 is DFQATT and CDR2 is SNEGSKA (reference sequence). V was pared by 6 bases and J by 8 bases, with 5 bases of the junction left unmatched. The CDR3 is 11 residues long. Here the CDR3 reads CSARTGTGYTF. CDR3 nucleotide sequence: TGCAGTGCAAGGACAGGGACCGGCTACACCTTC.

The chain's CDR3 is CASSSYRSGYTF. The CDR3 DNA is TGTGCCAGCAGCTCGTACAGGTCTGGCTACACCTTC. V usage is TRBV5-4 and J usage is TRBJ1-2; a weak D match, TRBD1 (5 bases). The CDR3 spans 12 residues. Germline CDR1 reads SGHNT; CDR2 reads YYREEE (reference sequence). V shed 3 bases and J shed 7 bases, with 10 bases lying between them.

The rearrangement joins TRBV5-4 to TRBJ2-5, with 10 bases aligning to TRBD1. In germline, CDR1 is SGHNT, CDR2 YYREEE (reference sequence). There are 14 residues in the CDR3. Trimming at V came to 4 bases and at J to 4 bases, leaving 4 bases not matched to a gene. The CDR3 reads CASSAGQGIETQYF. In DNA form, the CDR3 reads TGTGCCAGCAGCGCGGGACAGGGGATAGAGACCCAGTACTTC.

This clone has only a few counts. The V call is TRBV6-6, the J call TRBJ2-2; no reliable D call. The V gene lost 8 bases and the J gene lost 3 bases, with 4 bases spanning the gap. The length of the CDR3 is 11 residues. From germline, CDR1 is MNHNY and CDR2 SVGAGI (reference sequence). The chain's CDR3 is CASQYTGELFF. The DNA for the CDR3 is TGTGCCAGCCAGTACACCGGGGAGCTGTTTTTT.

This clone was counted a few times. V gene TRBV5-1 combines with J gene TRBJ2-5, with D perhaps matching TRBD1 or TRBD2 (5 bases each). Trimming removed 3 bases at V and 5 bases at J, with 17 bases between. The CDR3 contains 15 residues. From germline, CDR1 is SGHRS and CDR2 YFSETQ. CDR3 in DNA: TGCGCCAGCAGCTCAGGGCCGGGGACCGGGGAGACCCAGTACTTC. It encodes CASSSGPGTGETQYF.

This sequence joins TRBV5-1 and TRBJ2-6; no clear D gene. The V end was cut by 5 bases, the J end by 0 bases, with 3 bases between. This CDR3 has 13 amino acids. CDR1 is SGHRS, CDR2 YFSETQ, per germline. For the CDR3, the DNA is TGCGCCAGCAGGGACTCTGGGGCCAACGTCCTGACTTTC. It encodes CASRDSGANVLTF.

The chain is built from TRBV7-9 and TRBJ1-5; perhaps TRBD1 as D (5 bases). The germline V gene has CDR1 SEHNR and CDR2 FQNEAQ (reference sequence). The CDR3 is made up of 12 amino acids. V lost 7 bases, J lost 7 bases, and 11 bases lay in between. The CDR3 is CASTIGDQPQHF. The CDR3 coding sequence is TGTGCCAGCACTATAGGGGACCAGCCCCAGCATTTT.

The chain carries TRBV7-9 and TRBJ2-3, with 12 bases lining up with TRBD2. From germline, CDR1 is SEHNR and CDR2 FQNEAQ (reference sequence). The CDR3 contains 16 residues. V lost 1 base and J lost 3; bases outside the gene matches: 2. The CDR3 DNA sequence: TGTGCCAGCAGCTTAGGACTAGCGGGGGCAACAGATACGCAGTATTTT. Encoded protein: CASSLGLAGATDTQYF.

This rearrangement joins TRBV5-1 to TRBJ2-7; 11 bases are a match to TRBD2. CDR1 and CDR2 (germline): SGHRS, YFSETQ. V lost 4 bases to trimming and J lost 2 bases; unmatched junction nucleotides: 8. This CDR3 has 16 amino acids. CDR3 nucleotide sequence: TGCGCCAGCAGCAGGGAACTAGCGGGGGAGGCCTACGAGCAGTACTTC. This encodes CASSRELAGEAYEQYF.

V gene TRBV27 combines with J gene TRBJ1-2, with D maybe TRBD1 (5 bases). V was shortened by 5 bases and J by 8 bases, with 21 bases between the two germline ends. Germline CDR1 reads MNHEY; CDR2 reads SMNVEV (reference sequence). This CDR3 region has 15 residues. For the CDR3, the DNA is TGTGCCAGCAGTCACCTATCGGCGGGGGAGCGGGGCTACACCTTC. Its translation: CASSHLSAGERGYTF.

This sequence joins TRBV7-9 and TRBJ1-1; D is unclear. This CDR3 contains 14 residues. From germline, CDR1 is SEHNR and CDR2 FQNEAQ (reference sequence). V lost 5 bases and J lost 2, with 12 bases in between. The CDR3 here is CASSPVTGNTEAFF. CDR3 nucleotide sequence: TGTGCCAGCAGCCCAGTGACGGGAAACACTGAAGCTTTCTTT.

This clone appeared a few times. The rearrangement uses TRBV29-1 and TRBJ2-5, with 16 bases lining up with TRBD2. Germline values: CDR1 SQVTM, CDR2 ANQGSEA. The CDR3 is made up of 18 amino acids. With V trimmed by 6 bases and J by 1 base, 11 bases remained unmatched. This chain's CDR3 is CSVATSGLAGGPQETQYF. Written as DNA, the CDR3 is TGCAGCGTCGCTACCTCGGGACTAGCGGGAGGGCCCCAAGAGACCCAGTACTTC.

The CDR3 loop is CASSEYAFRDRGNYGYTF. The DNA of the CDR3 is TGTGCCAGCAGTGAATATGCATTCCGGGACAGGGGTAACTATGGCTACACCTTC. The chain recombines TRBV25-1 with TRBJ1-2; 10 bases match TRBD1. The V gene end was trimmed by 0 bases and the J gene end by 1 base; junction bases not matched to a gene: 8. The CDR3 is made up of 18 amino acids. The germline V gene encodes CDR1 MGHDK and CDR2 SYGVNS.

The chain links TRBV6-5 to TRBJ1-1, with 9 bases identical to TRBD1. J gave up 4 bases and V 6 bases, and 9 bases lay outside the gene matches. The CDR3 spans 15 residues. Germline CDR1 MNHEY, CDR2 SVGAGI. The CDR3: CASRIETGGSTEAFF. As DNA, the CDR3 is TGTGCCAGCAGGATAGAGACAGGGGGATCCACTGAAGCTTTCTTT.

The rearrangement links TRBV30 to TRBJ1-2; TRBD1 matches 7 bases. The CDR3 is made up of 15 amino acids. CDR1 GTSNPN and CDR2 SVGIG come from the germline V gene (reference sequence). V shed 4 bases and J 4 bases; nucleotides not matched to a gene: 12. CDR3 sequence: CAWTRGLGEAYGYTF. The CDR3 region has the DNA TGTGCCTGGACCAGGGGGTTGGGGGAGGCCTATGGCTACACCTTC.

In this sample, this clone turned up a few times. As DNA, the CDR3 is TGCGCCAGCAGCCCCGTCCCCGACAATAAGTACGAGCAGTACTTC. It is translated as CASSPVPDNKYEQYF. The chain links TRBV23-1 to TRBJ2-7; unclear D gene. TRBV23-1 counts as an open reading frame of uncertain function. V gave up 6 bases and J gave up 4 bases, with 19 bases separating them. The CDR3 sequence is 15 residues long.

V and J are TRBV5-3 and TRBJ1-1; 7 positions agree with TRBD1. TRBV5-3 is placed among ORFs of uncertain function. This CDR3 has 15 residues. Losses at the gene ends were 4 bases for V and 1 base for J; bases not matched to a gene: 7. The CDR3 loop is CARSPTGAQNTEAFF. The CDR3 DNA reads TGTGCCAGAAGCCCAACAGGGGCCCAGAACACTGAAGCTTTCTTT.